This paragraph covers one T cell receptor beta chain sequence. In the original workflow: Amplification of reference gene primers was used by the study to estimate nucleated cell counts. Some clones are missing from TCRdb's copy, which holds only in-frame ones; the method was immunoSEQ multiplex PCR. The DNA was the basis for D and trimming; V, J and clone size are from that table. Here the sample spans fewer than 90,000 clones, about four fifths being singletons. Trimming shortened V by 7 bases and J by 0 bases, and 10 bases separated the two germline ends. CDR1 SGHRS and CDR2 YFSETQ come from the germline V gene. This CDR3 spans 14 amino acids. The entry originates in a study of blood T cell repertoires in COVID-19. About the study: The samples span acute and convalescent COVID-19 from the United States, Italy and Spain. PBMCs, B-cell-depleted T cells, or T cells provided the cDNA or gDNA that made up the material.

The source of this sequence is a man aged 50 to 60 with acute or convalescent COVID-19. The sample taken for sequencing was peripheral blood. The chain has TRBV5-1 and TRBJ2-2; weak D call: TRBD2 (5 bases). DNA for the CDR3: TGCGCCAGCGGATCCGGGACGAACACCGGGGAGCTGTTTTTT. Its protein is CASGSGTNTGELFF.